The present entry profiles one T cell receptor beta chain with its context. This CDR3 region has 12 residues. Trimming left V 6 bases short and J 3 bases short, with 8 bases between. Germline loops: CDR1 MNHEY, CDR2 SVGAGI. Per the original data handling: Amplification of reference gene primers was used by the study to estimate nucleated cell counts. Repertoires were generated with immunoSEQ multiplex PCR, while TCRdb's copy carries only in-frame clones and drops some. D and trimming come from the DNA, and the V and J calls and clone size come from that table. The table shows about 160,000 clones, with 85% occurring only once. This entry is derived from a study of blood T cell repertoires in COVID-19. Study background: Nucleic acid was either cDNA or gDNA, and it came from T cells, B-cell-depleted T cells, or PBMCs.

J is TRBJ2-5 and V is TRBV6-5; D may be TRBD2 (6 bases). The clonotype was recovered from a woman in her forties or fifties with COVID-19, enrolled during active disease. The sequenced sample consisted of peripheral blood. The CDR3 loop reads CASRGTEETQYF. CDR3 DNA: TGTGCCAGCAGGGGGACTGAAGAGACCCAGTACTTC.